The 8 T cell receptor delta chains below come from one sample, sequenced in a study of gamma-delta T cells after stem cell transplantation. TCRdb re-called the RT-PCR reads through CATT. Of about 3,000 delta-chain clones listed, roughly 9% are singletons. The sequenced sample consisted of gamma-delta T cells. Receptors originate from a human donor. It is not recorded whose cells these are; they may come from a transplant donor.

As for this clone: A far larger clone is off by one base, so a read error is likely. Within the sample, other DNA sequences also encode this same CDR3. The V gene is TRDV2, the J gene TRDJ1; D may be TRDD3 (6 bases). The CDR3 totals 16 residues. CDR1 is GEAIGNYY and CDR2 is EKD in the germline V gene. The CDR3 here is CACTGESLRYTDKLIF. CDR3 coding DNA: TGTGCCTGCACGGGGGAGAGCCTCAGGTACACCGATAAGCTCATCTTT.

This clone is deemed medium-sized. V is TRDV1 and J is TRDJ1, with TRDD3 matching over 12 bases. J gave up 2 bases and V 2 bases, and 30 bases lay outside the gene matches. This CDR3 contains 25 residues. Germline lookup yields CDR1 TSWWSYY and CDR2 QGS. CDR3 protein: CALGEGPSPNSLGDTRLVRTDKLIF. CDR3 in DNA: TGTGCTCTTGGGGAAGGGCCCTCCCCCAATTCTCTGGGGGATACGCGTTTAGTTCGGACCGATAAACTCATCTTT.

The chain combines TRDV1 with TRDJ2; 9 bases align to TRDD2. The CDR3 is made up of 21 amino acids. V dropped 3 bases and J dropped 8; count of bases not matched to a gene: 25. Germline assignment: CDR1 TSWWSYY and CDR2 QGS. The CDR3 spells CALGDPFLRPPGSRLSAQLFF. CDR3 sequence (DNA): TGTGCTCTTGGGGATCCCTTCCTACGGCCTCCGGGGTCCCGGTTGTCGGCACAACTCTTCTTT.

Concerning this clone: A read error is likely here: a far larger clone is one base away. Other DNA sequences within the sample encode an identical CDR3. The gene calls are TRDV2 and TRDJ2, with 7 positions matching TRDD3. Losses at the gene ends were 0 bases for V and 7 bases for J; bases not matched to a gene: 10. The CDR3 has 16 residues. The germline V gene encodes CDR1 GEAIGNYY and CDR2 EKD. This chain's CDR3 is CACDTTAGGWKAQLFF. In DNA, the CDR3 is TGTGCCTGTGACACCACAGCCGGGGGATGGAAAGCACAACTCTTCTTT.

This clone was counted between two and nine times. A much larger clone is a single base away; this may be a read error. The chain recombines TRDV1 with TRDJ3; TRDD3 agrees at 11 bases. The germline V gene has CDR1 TSWWSYY and CDR2 QGS. The CDR3 length is 21 residues. The CDR3 DNA reads as TGTGCTCTTGGGGAACGACTGGGGGATAATCCTGGCCCCTGGGACACCCGAAAGATGTTTTTC. It encodes CALGERLGDNPGPWDTRKMFF.

Regarding this clone: A far larger clone is just one base off, so this is likely a read error. This sample includes further DNA sequences coding for the same CDR3. V and J are TRDV2 and TRDJ2; 13 bases line up with TRDD3. CDR3 length: 15 residues. After removal of 2 bases from V and 8 bases from J, the junction contained 4 bases not matched to a gene. Germline V CDR1 and CDR2: GEAIGNYY, EKD. DNA of the CDR3: TGTGCCTGTGACATACTGGGGGATACGACGGCACAACTCTTCTTT. It encodes CACDILGDTTAQLFF.

By share, this clone counts as medium-sized. V usage is TRDV2 and J usage is TRDJ1; 9 bases line up with TRDD3. The CDR3 is 16 amino acids. Germline V lookup: CDR1 GEAIGNYY, CDR2 EKD. V was pared by 5 bases and J by 1 base, with 10 bases of the junction left unmatched. CDR3 residues: CACVALWGMGTDKLIF. The CDR3 DNA follows: TGTGCCTGTGTAGCTCTCTGGGGGATGGGCACCGATAAACTCATCTTT.

As for this clone: This may come from a read error, since a much larger clone is one base off. The sample has other DNA sequences that encode this CDR3 too. The chain uses TRDV1 and TRDJ1, with D perhaps matching TRDD2 (6 bases). CDR3 length: 19 amino acids. Per the germline V gene, CDR1 is TSWWSYY and CDR2 is QGS. In nucleotides, the CDR3 is TGTGCCCTTGGGGTTTTCCTATCTCGGAGTGGCCTCCACACCGATAAACTCATCTTT. Translated, it gives CALGVFLSRSGLHTDKLIF.